This TCR beta chain appears in the sequencing data of a study of blood T cell repertoires in COVID-19. Whole-study context: Material from acute and convalescent COVID-19 was sourced from the United States, Italy and Spain. Sources were T cells, B-cell-depleted T cells, or PBMCs; the material itself was cDNA or gDNA.

This CDR3 has 14 residues. V lost 8 bases to trimming and J lost 0 bases; unmatched junction nucleotides: 3. Germline values: CDR1 LNHDA, CDR2 SQIVND (reference sequence). Original processing methods: Amplifying reference gene primers gave estimates of nucleated cell counts. Sequencing was performed with immunoSEQ multiplex PCR; in TCRdb, only in-frame clones are kept and a portion is missing. The V and J calls and clone size are taken from that table; D and trimming were inferred from the DNA. This sample has around 120,000 clones, with roughly three quarters found just once. This chain links TRBV19 with TRBJ2-2, with 7 nucleotides matching TRBD1. This clonotype was sampled from a woman older than 75 with acute or convalescent COVID-19. The sequenced material came from peripheral blood. CDR3 in amino acids: CASRDRTNTGELFF. DNA of the CDR3: TGTGCCAGTCGGGACAGAACGAACACCGGGGAGCTGTTTTTT.